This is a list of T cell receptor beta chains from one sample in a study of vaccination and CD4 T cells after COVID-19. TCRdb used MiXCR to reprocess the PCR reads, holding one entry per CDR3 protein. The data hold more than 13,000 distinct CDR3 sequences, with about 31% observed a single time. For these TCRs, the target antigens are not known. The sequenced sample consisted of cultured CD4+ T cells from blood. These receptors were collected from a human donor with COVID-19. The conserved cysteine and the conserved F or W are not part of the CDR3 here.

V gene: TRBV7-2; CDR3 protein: ASRRDRNTEAF
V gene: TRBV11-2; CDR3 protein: ASSLALGIVAGELF
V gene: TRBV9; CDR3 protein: ASSVDGISNQPQH
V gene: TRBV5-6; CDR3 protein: ASSLSQDRYEQY
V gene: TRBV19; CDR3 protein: ASSIGSGSGELF
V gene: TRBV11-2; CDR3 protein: ASSLDSAGGTDTQY
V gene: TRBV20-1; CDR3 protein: SASLQGLTNYGYT
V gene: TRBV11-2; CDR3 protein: ASSLRGASTGELF
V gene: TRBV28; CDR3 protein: ASSLVDSNQPQH
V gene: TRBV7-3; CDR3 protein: ASSPGTRPYNEQF
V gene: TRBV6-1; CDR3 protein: ASKGSGGGETQY
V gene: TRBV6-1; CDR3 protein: ASSRSGTSGGGF
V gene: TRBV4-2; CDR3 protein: ASSSGDLRGYT
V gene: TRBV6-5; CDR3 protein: ASSYSRTSGGDTDTQY
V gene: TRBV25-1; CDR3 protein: ASSEAGVAGNTIY
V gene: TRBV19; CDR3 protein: ASSATAPTNEKLF
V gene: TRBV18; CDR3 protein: ASSPPRSGGAYGYT
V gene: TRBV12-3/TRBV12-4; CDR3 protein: ASSFSRNTGELF
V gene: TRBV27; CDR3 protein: ARTPMDTEAF
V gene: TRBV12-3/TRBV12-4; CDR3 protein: ASSLKGLNNEQF
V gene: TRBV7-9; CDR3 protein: ASSLLGALH
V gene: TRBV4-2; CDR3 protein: ASSQEGVRGEAF
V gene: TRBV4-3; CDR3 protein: ASSQDLAAGGTDTQY
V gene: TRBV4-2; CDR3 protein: ASSPGGGATGELF
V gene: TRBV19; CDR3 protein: ASSIPGGGGNEQF
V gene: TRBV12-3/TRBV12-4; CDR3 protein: ASSQAGGPETQY
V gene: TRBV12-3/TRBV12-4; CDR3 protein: ASSSSGETQY
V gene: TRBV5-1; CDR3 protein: ASSLVGGNQETQY
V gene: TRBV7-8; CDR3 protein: ASSPRGGYGYT
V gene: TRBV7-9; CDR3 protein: ASSPLRDRNYGYT
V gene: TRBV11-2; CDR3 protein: ASSFATGRSYNSPLH
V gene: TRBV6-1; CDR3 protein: ASRRATEAF
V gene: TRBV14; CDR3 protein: ASSERETQY
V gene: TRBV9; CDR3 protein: ASSARQFNTEAF
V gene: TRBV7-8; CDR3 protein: ASSLAFRQANYGYT
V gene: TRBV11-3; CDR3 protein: ASSLGGGGAVTDTQY
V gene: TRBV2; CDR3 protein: ASEAGIDQPQH
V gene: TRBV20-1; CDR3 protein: SARGSQGGNQPQH
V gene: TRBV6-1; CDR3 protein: ASSTGGIVQPQH
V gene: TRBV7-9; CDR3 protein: ASSGTGLGNTIY
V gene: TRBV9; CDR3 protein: ASSVGQGAGYEQY
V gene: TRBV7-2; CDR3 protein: ASSRPAGGLGVETQY
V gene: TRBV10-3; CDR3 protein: AISSGHSNQPQH
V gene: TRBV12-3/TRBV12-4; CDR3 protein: ASSRDWSQETQY
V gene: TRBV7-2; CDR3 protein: ASSSLRGGTDTQY
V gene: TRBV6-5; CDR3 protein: ASSLGQGAYGYT